The rows below give T cell receptor beta chains drawn from one sample of a study of blood T cells in healthy people across ages. Each CDR3 protein is one row after TCRdb ran MiXCR on the 5' RACE reads. The data show about 1.8 million distinct CDR3 sequences, around 48% seen once. Sequencing input: blood. Receptors originate from a woman aged 40 to 50 in good health. The CDR3 runs from the conserved cysteine through the conserved F or W. A D gene is named only where the DNA matches it firmly. Expanded clones get a size class; other rows say once, few or many, or leave the size out.

- TRBJ2-7 - TRBV6-6 TGTGCCAGCAGTTACGCGCGGGACAGTCCCACCTACGAGCAGTACTTC CASSYARDSPTYEQYF
- TRBJ2-3 - TRBV5-1 TGCGCCAGCAGCTTTACGGTTTTCACAGATACGCAGTATTTT CASSFTVFTDTQYF
TRBD1 TRBJ1-1 few TRBV2 TGTGCCAGCAGTCAGGGGGAGAACACTGAAGCTTTCTTT CASSQGENTEAFF
TRBD1 TRBJ2-7 few TRBV6-1 TGTGCCAGCAATCCGACAGGGGCCTACGAGCAGTACTTC CASNPTGAYEQYF
- TRBJ2-5 - TRBV28 TGTGCCAGCAGTTTCGCCCCGGGACGGGTACAAGAGACCCAGTACTTC CASSFAPGRVQETQYF
TRBD1 TRBJ2-5 - TRBV20-1 TGCAGTGCTAGCGCCAGGGGGTGGGAGACCCAGTACTTC CSASARGWETQYF
- TRBJ1-2 few TRBV5-1 TGCGCCAGCAGCTTGGCCGCACGGCAGGGAATGTTTGGCTACACCTTC CASSLAARQGMFGYTF
TRBD1 TRBJ1-6 - TRBV20-1 TGCAGTGCTTCCCGGACAGGGCATTCACCCCTCCACTTT CSASRTGHSPLHF
- TRBJ2-1 - TRBV20-1 TGCAGTGCTAGAGGGACTACTACAATGGAGCAGTTCTTC CSARGTTTMEQFF
- TRBJ1-5 - TRBV5-6 TGTGCCAGCAGCTTGTCGGCAGGCAGCCAGCCCCAGCATTTT CASSLSAGSQPQHF
- TRBJ1-4 - TRBV20-1 TGCAGTGCTAGAGCCCCGGGAACAGAAAAACTGTTTTTT CSARAPGTEKLFF